This T cell receptor beta chain was retrieved from a study of shared clonotypes between healthy human individuals. Per the germline V gene, CDR1 is LNHDA and CDR2 is SQIVND (reference sequence). There are 15 residues in the CDR3. After removal of 6 bases from V and 6 bases from J, the junction contained 11 bases not matched to a gene. Each subset's genomic DNA was split evenly across several immunoSEQ plates. The method was immunoSEQ multiplex PCR; TCRdb's version includes in-frame clones alone and lacks a portion of them. Among about 1.5 million clones listed, approximately 96% were seen once. Sequences were obtained from naive CD4+ T cells sorted from blood. Subset here: CD45RA+ positively selected. The receptor's source is a man aged 25-40 years in good health. This rearrangement joins TRBV19 to TRBJ1-3, with 7 bases aligning to TRBD1. CDR3 residues: CASSLPTGRANTIYF. CDR3 coding DNA: TGTGCCAGTAGCCTCCCGACAGGGAGGGCAAACACCATATATTTT.